This T cell receptor (beta chain) stems from a study of tissue T cells after allogeneic stem cell transplantation. Using immunoSEQ multiplex PCR, the repertoire was profiled, and TCRdb retains in-frame clones only, with some absent. The data hold roughly 8,600 clones, with around 35% observed a single time. Time point of the sample: mouse harvest day 14 after allogeneic transplant. Mouse grafts combined 10^7 T-cell-depleted bone marrow cells with 10^6 splenic CD5+ T cells. General study points: Only a limited share of tissue TCRs appeared in blood or spleen. Few T cell clones were shared across patients, but motif clusters showed tissue-specific shared signatures. The study did not identify alloreactive or antigen-specific tissue TCRs, and some clones might be persisting host cells.

Points on this clone: The target antigen is unknown. A much larger clone differs by one base, so this may be a read error. These gene names are mouse names. The CDR3 end falls 1 residue outside the read, so it is completed with the germline J gene. This specimen includes other DNA sequences encoding the same CDR3.

The germline V gene encodes CDR1 KGHPV and CDR2 FQNQEV (reference sequence). CDR3 length: 14 amino acids. V was shortened by 2 bases and J by 0 bases, with 4 bases between the two germline ends. The specimen sequenced was skin. The chain is built from TRBV26 and TRBJ1-4; D not certain. This receptor was taken from a female BALB/c mouse given C57BL/6 T cells with graft-versus-host disease after an allogeneic hematopoietic cell transplant. CDR3 bases read: TGTGCCAGCAGTCTGCAGATTTCCAACGAAAGATTATTT. This codes for CASSLQISNERLF. The full CDR3 reads CASSLQISNERLFF.